This TCR beta chain originates from a study of cytomegalovirus exposure and HLA in healthy donors. Study results and caveats: A later examination showed that TCR association rates differed by HLA locus, with DRB1 most and HLA-C fewest. Another analysis was done later, and it associated roughly 15,000 TCR beta sequences with HLA alleles at 0.05 false discovery rate. Most TCR beta V segments were productive about 87% or about 30% of the time in an earlier analysis. CMV serostatus was the sole immune exposure data available.

PCR primers comprised 60 Vbeta and 13 Jbeta primers. This table comes from immunoSEQ multiplex PCR, and its TCRdb copy is limited to in-frame clones, with some not included. Found here are fewer than 150,000 clones, 70% to 80% of them singletons; the top ten hold 6.2%. The CDR3 is 18 amino acids. V lost 6 bases and J lost 4; bases outside the gene matches: 20. CDR1 is MDHEN, CDR2 SYDVKM, per germline. About this clone: The antigen is unknown.

The chain uses TRBV28 and TRBJ2-5, with TRBD2 matching over 7 bases. The specimen sequenced was PBMCs. This sequence originates from a woman in her thirties or forties in good health and CMV-seropositive. The CDR3 nucleotides are TGTGCCAGCAGCACCGGCGCGGCGAGCGGGAAGGTGCTAGAGACCCAGTACTTC. As protein: CASSTGAASGKVLETQYF.